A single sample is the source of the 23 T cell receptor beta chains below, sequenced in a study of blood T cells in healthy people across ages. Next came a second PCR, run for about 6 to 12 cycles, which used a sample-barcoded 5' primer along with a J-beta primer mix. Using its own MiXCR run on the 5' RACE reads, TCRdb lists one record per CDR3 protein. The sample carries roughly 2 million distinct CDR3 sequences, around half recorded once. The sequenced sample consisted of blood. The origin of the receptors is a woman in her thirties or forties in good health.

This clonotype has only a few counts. The CDR3 spells CASSWTGYSSYEQYF. DNA for the CDR3: TGTGCCAGCAGTTGGACAGGCTACAGCTCCTACGAGCAGTACTTC. V is TRBV12-3 or TRBV12-4 and J is TRBJ2-7, with 7 bases that match TRBD1. J was trimmed by 0 bases and V by 4 bases; bases with no gene match: 6. This CDR3 has 15 amino acids.

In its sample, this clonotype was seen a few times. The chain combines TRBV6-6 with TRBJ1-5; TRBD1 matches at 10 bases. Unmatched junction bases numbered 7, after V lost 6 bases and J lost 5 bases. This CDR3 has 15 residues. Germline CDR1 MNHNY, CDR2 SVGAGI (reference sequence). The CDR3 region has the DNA TGTGCCAGCAGATTTACCGGGACAGGGGATCAGCCCCAGCATTTT. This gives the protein CASRFTGTGDQPQHF.

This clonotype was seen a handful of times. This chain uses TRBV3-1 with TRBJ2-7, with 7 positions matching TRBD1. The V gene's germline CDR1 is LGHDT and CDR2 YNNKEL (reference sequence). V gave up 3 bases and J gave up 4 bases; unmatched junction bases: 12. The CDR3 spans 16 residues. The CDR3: CASSHTGVGISYEQYF. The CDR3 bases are TGTGCCAGCAGCCACACAGGGGTGGGGATCTCTTACGAGCAGTACTTC.

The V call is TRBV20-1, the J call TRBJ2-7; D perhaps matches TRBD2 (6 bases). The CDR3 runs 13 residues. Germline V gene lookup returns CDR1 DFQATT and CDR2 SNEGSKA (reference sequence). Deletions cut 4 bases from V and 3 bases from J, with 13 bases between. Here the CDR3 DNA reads TGCAGTGCTACGGGAGCCCTCTACTACGAGCAGTACTTC. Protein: CSATGALYYEQYF.

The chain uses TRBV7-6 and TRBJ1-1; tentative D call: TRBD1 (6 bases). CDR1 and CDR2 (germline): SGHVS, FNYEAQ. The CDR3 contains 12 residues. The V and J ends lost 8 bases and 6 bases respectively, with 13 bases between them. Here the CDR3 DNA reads TGTGCCAGCTCCAGGGAGGGGGCTGAAGCTTTCTTT. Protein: CASSREGAEAFF.

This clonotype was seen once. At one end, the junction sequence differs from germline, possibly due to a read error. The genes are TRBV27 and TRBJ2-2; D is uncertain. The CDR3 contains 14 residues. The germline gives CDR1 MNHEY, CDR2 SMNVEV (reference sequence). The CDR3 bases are TGTGCCAGGAGTTATGGGGATGGCACCGGGGAGCTGTTTTTT. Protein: CARSYGDGTGELFF.

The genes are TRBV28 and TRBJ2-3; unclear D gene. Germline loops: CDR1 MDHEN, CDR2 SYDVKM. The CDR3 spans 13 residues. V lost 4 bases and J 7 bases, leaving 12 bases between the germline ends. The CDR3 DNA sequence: TGTGCCAGCAGTTCCCTCCCCTTAAATACGCAGTATTTT. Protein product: CASSSLPLNTQYF.

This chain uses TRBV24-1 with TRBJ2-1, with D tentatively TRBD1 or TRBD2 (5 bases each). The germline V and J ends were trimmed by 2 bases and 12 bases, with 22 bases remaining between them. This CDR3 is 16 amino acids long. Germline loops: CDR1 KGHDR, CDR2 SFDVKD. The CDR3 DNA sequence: TGTGCCACCAGTGATTCACACGGGGCTGAGGTTCGAGGGCAGTTCTTC. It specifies CATSDSHGAEVRGQFF.

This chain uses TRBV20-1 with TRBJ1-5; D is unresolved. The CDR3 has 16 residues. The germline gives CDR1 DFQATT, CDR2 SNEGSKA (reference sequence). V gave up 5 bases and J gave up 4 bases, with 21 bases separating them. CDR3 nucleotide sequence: TGCAGTGCTTGGGCAGGAACGGAGCGTTTGAATCAGCCCCAGCATTTT. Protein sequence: CSAWAGTERLNQPQHF.

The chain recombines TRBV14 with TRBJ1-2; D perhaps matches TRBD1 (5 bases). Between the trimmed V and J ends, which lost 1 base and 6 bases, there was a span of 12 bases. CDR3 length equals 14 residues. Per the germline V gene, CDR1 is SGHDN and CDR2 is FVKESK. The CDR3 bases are TGTGCCAGCAGCCAAGCGGGGGGAGGCGATGGCTACACCTTC. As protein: CASSQAGGGDGYTF.

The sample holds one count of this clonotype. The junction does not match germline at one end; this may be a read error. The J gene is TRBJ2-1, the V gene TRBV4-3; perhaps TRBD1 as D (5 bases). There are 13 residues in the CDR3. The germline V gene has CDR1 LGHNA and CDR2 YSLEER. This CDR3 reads CASGQGEQSGQFF. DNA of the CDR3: TGCGCCAGCGGCCAAGGGGAACAGTCGGGGCAGTTCTTC.

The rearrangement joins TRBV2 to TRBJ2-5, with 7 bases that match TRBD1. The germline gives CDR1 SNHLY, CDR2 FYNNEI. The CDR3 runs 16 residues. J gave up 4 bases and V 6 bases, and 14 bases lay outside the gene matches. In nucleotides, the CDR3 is TGTGCCAGCAGACGACAGGGTGGGACGCCTTTAGAGACCCAGTACTTC. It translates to CASRRQGGTPLETQYF.

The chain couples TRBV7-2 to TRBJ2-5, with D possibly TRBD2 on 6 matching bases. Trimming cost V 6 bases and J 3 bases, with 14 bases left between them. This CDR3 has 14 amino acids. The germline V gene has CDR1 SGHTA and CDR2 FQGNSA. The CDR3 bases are TGTGCCAGCAGGCATCCCGGGACTGAAGAGACCCAGTACTTC. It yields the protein CASRHPGTEETQYF.

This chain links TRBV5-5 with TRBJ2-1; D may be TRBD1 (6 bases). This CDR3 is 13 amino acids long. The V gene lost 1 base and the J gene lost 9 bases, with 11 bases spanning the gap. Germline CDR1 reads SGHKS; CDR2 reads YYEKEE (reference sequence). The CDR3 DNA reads TGTGCCAGCAGCTTGCAGGGGTACGGTGAGCAGTTCTTC. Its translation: CASSLQGYGEQFF.

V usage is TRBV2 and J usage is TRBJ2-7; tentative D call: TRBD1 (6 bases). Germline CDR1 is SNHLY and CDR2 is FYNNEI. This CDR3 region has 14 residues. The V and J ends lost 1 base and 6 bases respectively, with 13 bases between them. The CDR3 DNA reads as TGTGCCAGCAGTGAAGGTACAGGGTTGGGCGAGCAGTACTTC. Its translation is CASSEGTGLGEQYF.

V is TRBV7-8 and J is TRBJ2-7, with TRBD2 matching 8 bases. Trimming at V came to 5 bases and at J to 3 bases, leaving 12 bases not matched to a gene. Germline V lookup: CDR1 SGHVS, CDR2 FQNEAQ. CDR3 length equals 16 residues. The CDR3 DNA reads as TGTGCCAGCAGCCCCTCGGGAGGGCCGCCGAGCTACGAGCAGTACTTC. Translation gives CASSPSGGPPSYEQYF. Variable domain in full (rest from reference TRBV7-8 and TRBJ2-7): GAGVSQSPRYKVAKRGQDVALRCDPISGHVSLFWYQQALGQGPEFLTYFQNEAQLDKSGLPSDRFFAERPEGSVSTLKIQRTQQEDSAVYLCASSPSGGPPSYEQYFGPGTRLTVT.

CDR3: CASSEGLNRGYTF. The CDR3 bases are TGTGCCAGCAGTGAAGGACTGAACCGTGGCTACACCTTC. The chain joins TRBV2 to TRBJ1-2, with no clear D. Germline CDR1 SNHLY, CDR2 FYNNEI. The CDR3 is 13 amino acids. V lost 1 base and J 7 bases, leaving 10 bases between the germline ends.

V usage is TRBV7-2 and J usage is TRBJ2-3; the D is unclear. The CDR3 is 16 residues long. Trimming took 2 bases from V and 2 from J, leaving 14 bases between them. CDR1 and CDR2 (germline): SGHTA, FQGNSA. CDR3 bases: TGTGCCAGCAGCTTAAGTGGGCCGTCAACCACAGATACGCAGTATTTT. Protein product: CASSLSGPSTTDTQYF.

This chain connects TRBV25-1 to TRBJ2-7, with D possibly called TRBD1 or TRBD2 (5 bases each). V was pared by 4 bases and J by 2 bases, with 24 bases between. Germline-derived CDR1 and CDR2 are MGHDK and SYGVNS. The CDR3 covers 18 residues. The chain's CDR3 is CASSALGTSTLWTYEQYF. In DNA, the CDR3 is TGTGCCAGCAGTGCCCTAGGGACCAGCACGTTGTGGACCTACGAGCAGTACTTC.

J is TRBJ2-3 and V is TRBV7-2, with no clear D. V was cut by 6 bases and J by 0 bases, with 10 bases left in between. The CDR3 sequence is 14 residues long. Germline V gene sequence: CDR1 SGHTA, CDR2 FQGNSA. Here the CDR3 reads CASRPDRSTDTQYF. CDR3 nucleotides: TGTGCCAGCAGACCGGACCGTAGCACAGATACGCAGTATTTT.

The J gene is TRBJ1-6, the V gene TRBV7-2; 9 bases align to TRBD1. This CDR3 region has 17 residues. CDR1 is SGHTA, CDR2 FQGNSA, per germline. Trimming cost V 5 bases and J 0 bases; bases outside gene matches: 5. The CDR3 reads CASSPGTGSSYNSPLHF. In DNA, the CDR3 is TGTGCCAGCAGCCCCGGGACAGGGAGCTCCTATAATTCACCCCTCCACTTT.

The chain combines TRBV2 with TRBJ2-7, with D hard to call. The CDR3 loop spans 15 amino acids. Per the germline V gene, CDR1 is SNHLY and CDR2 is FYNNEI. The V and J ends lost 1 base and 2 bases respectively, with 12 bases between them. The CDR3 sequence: CASSEGRELTYEQYF. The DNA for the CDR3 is TGTGCCAGCAGTGAAGGAAGGGAACTAACCTACGAGCAGTACTTC.

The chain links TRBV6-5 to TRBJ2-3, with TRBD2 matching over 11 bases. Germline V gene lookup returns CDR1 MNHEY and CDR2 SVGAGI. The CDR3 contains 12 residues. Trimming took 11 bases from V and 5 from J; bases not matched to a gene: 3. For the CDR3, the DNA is TGTGCCGGCGGACTAGCGGGAGATACGCAGTATTTT. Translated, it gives CAGGLAGDTQYF.